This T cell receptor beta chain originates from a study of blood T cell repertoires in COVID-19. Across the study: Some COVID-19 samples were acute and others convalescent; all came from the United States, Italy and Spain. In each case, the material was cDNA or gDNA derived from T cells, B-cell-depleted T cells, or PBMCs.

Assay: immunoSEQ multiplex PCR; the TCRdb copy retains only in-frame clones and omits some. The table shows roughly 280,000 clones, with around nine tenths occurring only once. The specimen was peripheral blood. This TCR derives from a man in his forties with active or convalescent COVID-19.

CDR3: CASSLLLAGGGSADTQYF. CDR3 bases: TGTGCCAGCAGCTTGCTACTAGCGGGGGGCGGCAGCGCAGATACGCAGTATTTT. The gene calls are TRBV5-4 and TRBJ2-3, with 12 bases aligning to TRBD2. This CDR3 is 18 amino acids long. Germline V gene lookup returns CDR1 SGHNT and CDR2 YYREEE (reference sequence). V dropped 1 base and J dropped 4; count of bases not matched to a gene: 10.